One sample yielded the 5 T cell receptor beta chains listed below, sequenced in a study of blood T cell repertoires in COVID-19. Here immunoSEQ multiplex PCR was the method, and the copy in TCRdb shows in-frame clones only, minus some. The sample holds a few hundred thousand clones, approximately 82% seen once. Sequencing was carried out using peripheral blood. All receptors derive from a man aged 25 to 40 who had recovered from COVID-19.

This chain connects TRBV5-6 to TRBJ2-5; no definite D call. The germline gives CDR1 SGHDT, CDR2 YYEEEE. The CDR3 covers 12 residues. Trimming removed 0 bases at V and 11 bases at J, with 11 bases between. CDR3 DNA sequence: TGTGCCAGCAGCTTGGGTAACGGAGTGCAGTACTTC. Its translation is CASSLGNGVQYF.

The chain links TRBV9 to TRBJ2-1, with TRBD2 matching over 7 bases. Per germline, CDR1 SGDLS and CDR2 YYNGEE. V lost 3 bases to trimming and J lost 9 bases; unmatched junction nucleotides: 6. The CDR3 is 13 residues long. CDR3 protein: CASSDTSGAEQFF. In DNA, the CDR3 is TGTGCCAGCAGCGATACAAGCGGGGCTGAGCAGTTCTTC.

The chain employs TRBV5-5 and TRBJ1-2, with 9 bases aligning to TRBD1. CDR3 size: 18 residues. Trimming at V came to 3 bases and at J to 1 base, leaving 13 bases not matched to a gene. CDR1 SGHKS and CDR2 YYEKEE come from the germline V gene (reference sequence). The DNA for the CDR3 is TGTGCCAGCAGCTACTATCAATTTAGGGACAGGGATAACTATGGCTACACCTTC. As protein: CASSYYQFRDRDNYGYTF.

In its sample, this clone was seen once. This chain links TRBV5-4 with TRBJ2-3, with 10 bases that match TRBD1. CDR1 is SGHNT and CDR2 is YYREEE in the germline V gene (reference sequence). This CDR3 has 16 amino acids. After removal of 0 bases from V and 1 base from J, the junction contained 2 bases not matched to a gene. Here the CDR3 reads CASSLGGQGGTDTQYF. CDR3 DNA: TGTGCCAGCAGCTTGGGTGGACAGGGGGGCACAGATACGCAGTATTTT.

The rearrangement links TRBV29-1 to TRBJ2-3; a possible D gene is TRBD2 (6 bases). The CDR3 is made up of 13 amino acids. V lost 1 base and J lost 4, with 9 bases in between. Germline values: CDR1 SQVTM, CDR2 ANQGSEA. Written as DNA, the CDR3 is TGCAGCGTTGAAGGGAGGGGCGCAGATACGCAGTATTTT. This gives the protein CSVEGRGADTQYF.